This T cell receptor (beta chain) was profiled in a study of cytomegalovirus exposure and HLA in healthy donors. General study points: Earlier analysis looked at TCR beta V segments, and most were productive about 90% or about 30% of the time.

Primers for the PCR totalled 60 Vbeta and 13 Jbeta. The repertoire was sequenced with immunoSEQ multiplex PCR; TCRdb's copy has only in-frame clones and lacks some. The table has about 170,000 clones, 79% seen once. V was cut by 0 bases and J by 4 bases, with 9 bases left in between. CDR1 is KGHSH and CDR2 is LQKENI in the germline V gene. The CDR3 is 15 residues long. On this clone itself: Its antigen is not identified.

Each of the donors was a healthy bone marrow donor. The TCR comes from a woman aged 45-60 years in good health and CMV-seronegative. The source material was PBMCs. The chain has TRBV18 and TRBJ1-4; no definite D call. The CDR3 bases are TGTGCCAGCTCACCACCATTTAGCCGTAATGAAAAACTGTTTTTT. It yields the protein CASSPPFSRNEKLFF.